This T cell receptor (beta chain) appears in the sequencing data of a study of T cell repertoires in cytomegalovirus infection. At the level of the study: An indication of both CMV infection and matching HLA type came from public TCR beta signatures. Findings of the study overall: Individuals carrying CMV plus the relevant HLA were identified by cumulative frequency of public TCR beta families.

This clonotype occurred a few times. As yet, its antigen is unknown. TCRdb reprocessed the reads via MiXCR and lists one record per CDR3 protein. The sample has a few hundred thousand distinct CDR3 sequences, about a sixth seen once; the top ten hold 12%. This receptor was identified in a human donor in good health (CMV status not recorded). Some clones in this sample may be carry-over from other donors' samples. The sample taken for sequencing was PBMCs.

CDR3 loop: CSATLLGAEAFF. CDR3 in DNA: TGCAGTGCTACTTTACTCGGGGCTGAAGCTTTCTTT. The rearrangement joins TRBV20-1 to TRBJ1-1; no definite D call. Trimming cost V 4 bases and J 6 bases, with 12 bases left between them. In germline, CDR1 is DFQATT, CDR2 SNEGSKA (reference sequence). The CDR3 extends over 12 amino acids.